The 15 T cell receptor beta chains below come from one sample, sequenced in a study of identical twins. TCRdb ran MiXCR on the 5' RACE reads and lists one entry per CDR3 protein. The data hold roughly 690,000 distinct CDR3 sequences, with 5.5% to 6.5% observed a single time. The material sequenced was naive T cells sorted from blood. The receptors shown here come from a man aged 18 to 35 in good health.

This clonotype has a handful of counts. CDR3 sequence (DNA): TGTGCCAGCCCCCCAGCGGGGGGAAGCACAGATACGCAGTATTTT. The encoded protein is CASPPAGGSTDTQYF. This sequence joins TRBV18 and TRBJ2-3, with 9 positions matching TRBD2. Germline trimming cut 8 bases from V and 0 bases from J; bases unmatched to any gene: 6. Germline V gives CDR1 KGHSH, CDR2 LQKENI. This CDR3 region has 15 residues.

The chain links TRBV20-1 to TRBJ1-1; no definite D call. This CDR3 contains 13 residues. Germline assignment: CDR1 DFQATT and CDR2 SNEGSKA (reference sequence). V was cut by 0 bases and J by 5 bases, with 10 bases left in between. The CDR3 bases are TGCAGTGCTAGAGATAGCGGGGTGACTGAAGCTTTCTTT. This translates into CSARDSGVTEAFF.

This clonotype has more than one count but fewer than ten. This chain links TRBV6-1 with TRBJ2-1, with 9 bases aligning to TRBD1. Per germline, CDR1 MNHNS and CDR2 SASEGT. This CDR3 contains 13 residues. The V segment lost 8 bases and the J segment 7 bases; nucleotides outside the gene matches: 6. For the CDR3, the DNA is TGTGCCAGCTTTGACAGGGGGAGGAATGAGCAGTTCTTC. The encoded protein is CASFDRGRNEQFF.

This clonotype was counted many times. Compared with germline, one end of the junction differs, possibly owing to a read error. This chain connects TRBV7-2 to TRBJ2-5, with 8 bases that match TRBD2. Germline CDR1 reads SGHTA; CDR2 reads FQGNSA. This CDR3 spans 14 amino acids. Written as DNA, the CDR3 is TGTGCCAGCAGGTTAGCGGGGACTCAAGAGACCCAGTACTTC. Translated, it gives CASRLAGTQETQYF.

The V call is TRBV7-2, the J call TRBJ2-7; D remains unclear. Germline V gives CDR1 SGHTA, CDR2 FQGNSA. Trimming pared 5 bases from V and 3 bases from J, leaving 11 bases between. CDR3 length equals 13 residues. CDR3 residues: CASSTDSRYEQYF. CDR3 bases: TGTGCCAGCAGCACCGACTCTCGCTACGAGCAGTACTTC. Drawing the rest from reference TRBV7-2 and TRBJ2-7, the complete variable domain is GAGVSQSPSNKVTEKGKDVELRCDPISGHTALYWYRQSLGQGLEFLIYFQGNSAPDKSGLPSDRFSAERTGGSVSTLTIQRTQQEDSAVYLCASSTDSRYEQYFGPGTRLTVT.

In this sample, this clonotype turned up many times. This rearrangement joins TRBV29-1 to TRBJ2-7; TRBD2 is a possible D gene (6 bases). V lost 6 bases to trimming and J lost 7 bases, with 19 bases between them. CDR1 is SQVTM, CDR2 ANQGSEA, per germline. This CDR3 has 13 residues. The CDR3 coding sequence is TGCAGCGTCGCGGGGAGGCTATTTGGTGAGCAGTACTTC. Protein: CSVAGRLFGEQYF.

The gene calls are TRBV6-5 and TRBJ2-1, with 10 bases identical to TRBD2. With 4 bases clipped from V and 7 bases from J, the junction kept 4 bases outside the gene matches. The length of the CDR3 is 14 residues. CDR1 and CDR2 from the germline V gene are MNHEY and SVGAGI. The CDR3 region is CASSSLAGVNEQFF. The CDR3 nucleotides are TGTGCCAGCAGTTCCCTAGCGGGAGTGAATGAGCAGTTCTTC.

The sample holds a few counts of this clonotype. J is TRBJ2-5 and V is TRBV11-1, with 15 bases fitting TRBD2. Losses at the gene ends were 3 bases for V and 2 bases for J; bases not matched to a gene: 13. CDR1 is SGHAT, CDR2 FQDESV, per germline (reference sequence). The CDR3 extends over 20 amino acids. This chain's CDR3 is CASSLGTGLAGGVVQETQYF. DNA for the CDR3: TGTGCCAGCAGCTTGGGGACGGGACTAGCGGGAGGAGTTGTGCAAGAGACCCAGTACTTC.

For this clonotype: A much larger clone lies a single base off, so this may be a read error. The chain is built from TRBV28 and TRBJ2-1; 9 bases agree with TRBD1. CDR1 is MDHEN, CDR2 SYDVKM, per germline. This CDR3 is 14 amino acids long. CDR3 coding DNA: TGTGCCAGCAGTCGGACAGGGGTAAACAATAAGCAGTTCTTC. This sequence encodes CASSRTGVNNKQFF.

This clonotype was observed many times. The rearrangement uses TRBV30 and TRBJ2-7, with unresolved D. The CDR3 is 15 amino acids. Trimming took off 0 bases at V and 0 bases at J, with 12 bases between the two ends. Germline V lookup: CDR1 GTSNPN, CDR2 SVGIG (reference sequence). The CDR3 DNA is TGTGCCTGGAGTGTAATGGGTGGGTACTCCTACGAGCAGTACTTC. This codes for CAWSVMGGYSYEQYF.

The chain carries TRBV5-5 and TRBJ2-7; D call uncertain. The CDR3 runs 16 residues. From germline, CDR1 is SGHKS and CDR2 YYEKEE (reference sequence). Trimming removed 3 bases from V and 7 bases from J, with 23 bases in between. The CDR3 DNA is TGTGCCAGCAGCTCTCCGTTCGGTGCGATGCGCCAGGAGCAGTACTTC. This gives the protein CASSSPFGAMRQEQYF.

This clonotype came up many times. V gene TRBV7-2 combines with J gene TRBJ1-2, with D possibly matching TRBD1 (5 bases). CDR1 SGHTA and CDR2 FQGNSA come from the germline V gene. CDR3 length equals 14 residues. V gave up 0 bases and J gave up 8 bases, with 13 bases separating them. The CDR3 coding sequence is TGTGCCAGCAGCTTAGCCCCCAGGGTACGGGGCTACACCTTC. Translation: CASSLAPRVRGYTF.

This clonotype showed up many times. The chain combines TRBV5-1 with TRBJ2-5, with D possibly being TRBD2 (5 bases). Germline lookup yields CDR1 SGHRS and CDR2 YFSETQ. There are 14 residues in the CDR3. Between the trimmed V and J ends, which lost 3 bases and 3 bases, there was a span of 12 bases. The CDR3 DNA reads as TGCGCCAGCAGCTCACTAGGACTCGAAGAGACCCAGTACTTC. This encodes CASSSLGLEETQYF.

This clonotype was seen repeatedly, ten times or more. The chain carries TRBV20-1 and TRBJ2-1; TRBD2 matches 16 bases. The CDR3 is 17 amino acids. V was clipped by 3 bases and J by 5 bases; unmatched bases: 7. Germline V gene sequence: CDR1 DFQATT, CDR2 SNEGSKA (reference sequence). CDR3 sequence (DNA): TGCAGTGCTAGGGGACTAGCGGGAGGGCCTGTACACAATGAGCAGTTCTTC. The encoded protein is CSARGLAGGPVHNEQFF.

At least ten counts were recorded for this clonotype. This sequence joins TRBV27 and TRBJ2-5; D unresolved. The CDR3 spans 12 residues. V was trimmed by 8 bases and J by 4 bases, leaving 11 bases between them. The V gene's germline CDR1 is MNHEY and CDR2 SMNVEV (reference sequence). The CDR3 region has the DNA TGTGCCAGCCAAGGCAGTGGAGAGACCCAGTACTTC. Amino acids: CASQGSGETQYF.